This T cell receptor (beta chain) emerged from a study of blood T cell repertoires in COVID-19 (dated by TCRdb to about 2020). For the study in its entirety: Collaborator samples came from the United States, Italy and Spain and covered acute and convalescent phases of COVID-19. The material from the prospective study consisted of cDNA or gDNA derived from T cells, B-cell-depleted T cells, or PBMCs. Subjects who had been exposed to COVID-19, were actively infected with it, or had recovered from it provided the deeply sampled blood TCRbeta repertoires that made up the dataset. The repertoires were released in a freely available public database intended as a resource for research on the immune response to SARS-CoV-2. The samples were drawn from two sources: the first 160 participants of the ongoing ImmuneRACE study, and 1,000 to 1,500 subjects contributed by 6 global collaborators. The sample metadata nearly always contained a de-identified subject ID, COVID-19 status, age in years and sex. Where available, HLA class I and class II types were obtained from metadata supplied by the sample provider rather than from assay-based typing. Broader findings and caveats from the paper: The quantity of clinical and demographic metadata differed by source and by participant and was supplied without curation.

Collaborating institutions collected whole blood in K2EDTA tubes following their own protocols. For TCRbeta analysis, collaborators shipped samples as frozen whole blood, isolated PBMCs, or DNA extracted from either of those sample types. V drops 4 bases and J drops 4 bases, leaving 11 bases in between. CDR1 and CDR2 are read off the germline V gene as SGDLS and YYNGEE. The CDR3 spans 14 residues, from the cysteine through the phenylalanine. The DNA shown is the 42-base CDR3, in frame from base 1. TCRbeta CDR3 regions were amplified from genomic DNA using the immunoSEQ Assay, a bias-controlled multiplex PCR. In the source study's methods: Within the assay, amplification of reference gene primers was used to estimate how many nucleated cells each sample contained. Sequence reads were collapsed and filtered to measure the absolute abundance of every unique TCRbeta CDR3 rearrangement. Productive Simpson clonality was computed per sample as the square root of Simpson's diversity index over productive rearrangements. In its TCRdb copy, this immuneACCESS table keeps in-frame sequences only and misses some clones. Where compared with another copy, unresolved V genes explain less than half of these, and the others have no known cause. The DNA was the basis for D and trimming; V, J and clone size are from that table. The sample contains about 380,000 clones, around 85% of them found a single time. Jointly, the top ten make up roughly 3.9% of the sample.

Notes on this clone: Which antigen it targets is not known. It has no much larger one-base neighbor in the sample; base qualities were not kept.

Specimen: peripheral blood. This TCR was sampled from a woman between 18 and 30 years old with acute or convalescent COVID-19. The chain uses TRBV9 and TRBJ2-2; the D segment might be TRBD1 or TRBD2, since each matches 6 bases. The bases read TGTGCCAGCAGCTTAGGAGGGGGCACCGGGGAGCTGTTTTTT. This translates into CASSLGGGTGELFF.